This TCR beta chain was documented in a study of PD-L1 blockade in urothelial cancer. Looking at the study overall: Blood analysis occurred 3 weeks (second dose) and 6 weeks after treatment start. The median number of T cells present in blood samples was around 150,000.

The data were produced by immunoSEQ multiplex PCR, yet TCRdb's version contains in-frame clones alone and is incomplete. The sample includes some 120,000 clones, around 89% of them seen just once. Per the germline V gene, CDR1 is MNHEY and CDR2 is SMNVEV (reference sequence). The CDR3 has 14 amino acids. Unmatched junction bases numbered 8, after V lost 6 bases and J lost 3 bases. Documented time point: peripheral blood 6 weeks after treatment start. The source of this sequence is a man in his 60s with urothelial cancer. The chain couples TRBV27 to TRBJ2-7; 7 positions match TRBD2. The sample here was PBMCs, taken around atezolizumab (anti-PD-L1) treatment. The chain's CDR3 is CASRPGLPNYEQYF. The CDR3 bases are TGTGCCAGCAGGCCGGGACTACCTAACTACGAGCAGTACTTC.